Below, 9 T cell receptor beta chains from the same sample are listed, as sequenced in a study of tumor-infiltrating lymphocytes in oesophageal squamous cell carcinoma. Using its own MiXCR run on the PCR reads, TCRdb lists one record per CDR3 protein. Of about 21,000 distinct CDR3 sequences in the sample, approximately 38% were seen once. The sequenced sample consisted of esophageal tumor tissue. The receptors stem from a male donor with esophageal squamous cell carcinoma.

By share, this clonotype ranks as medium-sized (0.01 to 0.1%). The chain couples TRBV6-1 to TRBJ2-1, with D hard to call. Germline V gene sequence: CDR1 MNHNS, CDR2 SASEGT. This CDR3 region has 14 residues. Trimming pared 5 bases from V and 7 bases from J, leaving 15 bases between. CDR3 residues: CASSSSDWPNEQFF. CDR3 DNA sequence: TGTGCCAGCAGTTCCTCAGACTGGCCAAATGAGCAGTTCTTC.

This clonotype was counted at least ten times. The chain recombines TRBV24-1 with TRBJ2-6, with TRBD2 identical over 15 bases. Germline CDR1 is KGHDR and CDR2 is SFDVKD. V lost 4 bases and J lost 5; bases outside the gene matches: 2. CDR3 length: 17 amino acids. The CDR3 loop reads CATSEGLAGGWANVLTF. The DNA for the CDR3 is TGTGCCACCAGTGAAGGACTAGCGGGGGGGTGGGCCAACGTCCTGACTTTC.

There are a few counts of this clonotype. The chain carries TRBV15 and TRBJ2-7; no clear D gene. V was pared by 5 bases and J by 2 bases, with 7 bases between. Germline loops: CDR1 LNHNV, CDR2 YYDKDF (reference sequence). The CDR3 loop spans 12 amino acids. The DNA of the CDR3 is TGTGCCACCAGCGGGGTTACCTACGAGCAGTACTTC. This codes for CATSGVTYEQYF.

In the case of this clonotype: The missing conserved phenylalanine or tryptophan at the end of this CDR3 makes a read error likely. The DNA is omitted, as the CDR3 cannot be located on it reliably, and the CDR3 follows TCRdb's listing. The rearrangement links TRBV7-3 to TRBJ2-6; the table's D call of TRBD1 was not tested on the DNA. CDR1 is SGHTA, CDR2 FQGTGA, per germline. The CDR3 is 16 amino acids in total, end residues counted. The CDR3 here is CASSAGQGYSPLHFGN.

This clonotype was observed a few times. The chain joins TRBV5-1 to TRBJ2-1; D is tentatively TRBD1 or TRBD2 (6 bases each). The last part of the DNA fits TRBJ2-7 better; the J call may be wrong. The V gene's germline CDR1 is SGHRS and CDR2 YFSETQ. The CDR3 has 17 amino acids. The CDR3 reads CASSLLGQGTLPNEQYF. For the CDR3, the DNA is TGCGCCAGCAGCTTGTTGGGCCAGGGGACTCTCCCCAATGAGCAGTACTTC.

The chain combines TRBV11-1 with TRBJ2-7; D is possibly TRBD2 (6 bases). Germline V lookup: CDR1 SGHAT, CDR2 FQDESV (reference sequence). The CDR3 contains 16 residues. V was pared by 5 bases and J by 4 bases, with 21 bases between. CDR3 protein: CASSLLGDSGMYEQYF. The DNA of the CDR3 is TGTGCCAGCAGCCTTCTCGGGGACTCCGGGATGTACGAGCAGTACTTC.

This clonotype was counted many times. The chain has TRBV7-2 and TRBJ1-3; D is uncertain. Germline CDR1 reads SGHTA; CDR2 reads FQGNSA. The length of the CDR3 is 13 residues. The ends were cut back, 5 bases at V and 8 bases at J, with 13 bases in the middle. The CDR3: CASSPYLWDTIYF. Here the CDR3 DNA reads TGTGCCAGCAGCCCATACCTCTGGGACACCATATATTTT.

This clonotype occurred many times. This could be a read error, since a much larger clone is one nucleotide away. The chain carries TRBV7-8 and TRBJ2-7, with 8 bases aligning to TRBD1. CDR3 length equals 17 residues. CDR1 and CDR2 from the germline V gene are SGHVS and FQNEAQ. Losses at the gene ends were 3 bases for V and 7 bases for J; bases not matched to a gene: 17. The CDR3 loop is CASSFFPRQGAYNEQYF. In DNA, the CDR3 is TGTGCCAGCAGCTTCTTCCCCCGGCAGGGGGCTTACAATGAGCAGTACTTC.

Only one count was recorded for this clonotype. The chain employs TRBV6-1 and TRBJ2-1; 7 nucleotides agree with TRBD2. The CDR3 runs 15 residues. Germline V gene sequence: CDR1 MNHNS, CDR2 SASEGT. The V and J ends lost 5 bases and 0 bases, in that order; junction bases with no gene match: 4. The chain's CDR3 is CASSPREASYNEQFF. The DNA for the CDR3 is TGTGCCAGCAGTCCTCGGGAGGCCTCCTACAATGAGCAGTTCTTC.